The T cell receptor beta chain under discussion was sequenced for a study of T cell changes during pregnancy in multiple sclerosis. Using immunoSEQ multiplex PCR, the repertoire was profiled, and TCRdb retains in-frame clones only, with some absent. This sample yields 40,000 to 55,000 clones, of which roughly nine tenths are seen a single time; 4% to 5% belongs to the top ten. The CDR3 length is 14 residues. V was cut by 2 bases and J by 5 bases, with 13 bases left in between. Germline assignment: CDR1 SGDLS and CDR2 YYNGEE. This sample comprised peripheral blood, obtained in the second trimester of pregnancy. This TCR was sampled from a female donor in good health, enrolled as a control in a pregnancy study. The chain carries TRBV9 and TRBJ2-5, with D possibly matching TRBD2 (6 bases). CDR3 DNA: TGTGCCAGCAGCGTCGGGACTCACGGGGAGACCCAGTACTTC. Encoded protein: CASSVGTHGETQYF.